This TCR beta chain was sequenced during a study of blood T cell repertoires in COVID-19. Study background: The study drew acute and convalescent COVID-19 samples from the United States, Italy and Spain. T cells, B-cell-depleted T cells, or PBMCs supplied cDNA or gDNA.

In the source study's methods: Scientists estimated how many nucleated cells there were by amplifying reference gene primers. The table came from immunoSEQ multiplex PCR; TCRdb's copy has only in-frame clones and leaves some out. V and J calls and clone size are given by that table; D and trimming were obtained from the DNA. This table holds roughly 150,000 clones, roughly 84% found once. Between the trimmed V and J ends, which lost 6 bases and 5 bases, there was a span of 11 bases. The CDR3 loop spans 13 amino acids. The specimen was peripheral blood. This chain links TRBV12-3 or TRBV12-4 with TRBJ2-1, with TRBD2 as a possible D gene (5 bases). The sequence came from a woman aged 45-65 years in a cohort sampled during active or convalescent COVID-19. The CDR3 bases are TGTGCCAGCAGGGGGAGCTTTCACAATGAGCAGTTCTTC. This gives the protein CASRGSFHNEQFF.